One and the same sample provided the 20 T cell receptor beta chains below, sequenced in a study of T cell responses to AZD1222 COVID-19 vaccine. Using immunoSEQ multiplex PCR, the repertoire was profiled, and TCRdb retains in-frame clones only, with some absent. In the table there are roughly 100,000 clones, approximately 84% of which are singletons. The sample here was peripheral blood, taken on day 0 of AZD1222 vaccination. The source of these receptors is an adult in good health.

V is TRBV13 and J is TRBJ2-7; D call uncertain. The ends were cut back, 5 bases at V and 5 bases at J, with 16 bases in the middle. Germline-derived CDR1 and CDR2 are PRHDT and FYEKMQ (reference sequence). CDR3 length: 14 amino acids. The CDR3 DNA reads TGTGCCAGCAGCCTCACGGCTGGTTTGGACGAGCAGTACTTC. It is translated as CASSLTAGLDEQYF. The full variable domain, its missing parts supplied by reference TRBV13 and TRBJ2-7, is AAGVIQSPRHLIKEKRETATLKCYPIPRHDTVYWYQQGPGQDPQFLISFYEKMQSDKGSIPDRFSAQQFSDYHSELNMSSLELGDSALYFCASSLTAGLDEQYFGPGTRLTVT.

This clone turned up a few times. The chain combines TRBV5-1 with TRBJ1-2; 10 nucleotides align to TRBD1. CDR3 length: 15 amino acids. With V trimmed by 4 bases and J by 3 bases, 6 bases remained unmatched. Germline values: CDR1 SGHRS, CDR2 YFSETQ. CDR3 coding DNA: TGCGCCAGCAGCCCGACCGGGACAGGGGACTATGGCTACACCTTC. It is translated as CASSPTGTGDYGYTF.

The gene calls are TRBV5-1 and TRBJ1-1; TRBD1 matches at 11 bases. In germline, CDR1 is SGHRS, CDR2 YFSETQ. CDR3 length equals 18 residues. The V gene end was trimmed by 0 bases and the J gene end by 0 bases; junction bases not matched to a gene: 7. CDR3 sequence (DNA): TGCGCCAGCAGCTTGGGTCCGGACAGGGGGCGAGTGAACACTGAAGCTTTCTTT. Its protein product is CASSLGPDRGRVNTEAFF.

The chain couples TRBV28 to TRBJ1-2; D unclear. With 9 bases removed from V and 0 bases from J, the gap between germline ends came to 14 bases. Germline CDR1 and CDR2: MDHEN and SYDVKM. The CDR3 is made up of 14 amino acids. The CDR3 bases are TGTGCCAGTAGAGAGGCGCTGACTAACTATGGCTACACCTTC. Amino acid sequence: CASREALTNYGYTF.

The chain employs TRBV19 and TRBJ2-3; D is ambiguous. V gave up 1 base and J gave up 0 bases, with 8 bases separating them. The germline CDR1 and CDR2 sequences are LNHDA and SQIVND (reference sequence). The CDR3 loop spans 15 amino acids. CDR3 nucleotide sequence: TGTGCCAGTAGTATAGCGGACGGCAGCACAGATACGCAGTATTTT. Translated: CASSIADGSTDTQYF.

J is TRBJ2-7 and V is TRBV28; possible D gene TRBD2, 5 bases. The V gene's germline CDR1 is MDHEN and CDR2 SYDVKM. The CDR3 runs 12 residues. The V gene lost 3 bases and the J gene lost 2 bases, with 5 bases spanning the gap. DNA for the CDR3: TGTGCCAGCAGTTTGGAGGCCTACGAGCAGTACTTC. It encodes CASSLEAYEQYF. The variable domain in full, with the rest retrieved from reference TRBV28 and TRBJ2-7, is DVKVTQSSRYLVKRTGEKVFLECVQDMDHENMFWYRQDPGLGLRLIYFSYDVKMKEKGDIPEGYSVSREKKERFSLILESASTNQTSMYLCASSLEAYEQYFGPGTRLTVT.

The chain carries TRBV6-5 and TRBJ2-6, with a tentative D call TRBD2 (5 bases). Between the trimmed V and J ends, which lost 5 bases and 0 bases, there was a span of 8 bases. Germline CDR1 MNHEY, CDR2 SVGAGI. This CDR3 is built from 15 residues. This CDR3 reads CASSPGSSGANVLTF. CDR3 nucleotides: TGTGCCAGCAGTCCGGGGAGCTCTGGGGCCAACGTCCTGACTTTC.

The chain links TRBV4-3 to TRBJ2-5; possibly TRBD1 for D (6 bases). CDR3 size: 14 residues. Trimming shortened V by 0 bases and J by 7 bases, and 12 bases separated the two germline ends. Germline CDR1 LGHNA, CDR2 YSLEER. CDR3 in DNA: TGCGCCAGCAGCCAAGATGCAAAACAGGGGACCCAGTACTTC. Translation: CASSQDAKQGTQYF.

The chain couples TRBV28 to TRBJ2-5, with TRBD1 matching 8 bases. The CDR3 loop spans 15 amino acids. V dropped 1 base and J dropped 5; count of bases not matched to a gene: 6. The V gene's germline CDR1 is MDHEN and CDR2 SYDVKM. Here the CDR3 reads CASSLSDRVSETQYF. For the CDR3, the DNA is TGTGCCAGCAGTTTATCGGACAGGGTCAGTGAGACCCAGTACTTC.

This rearrangement joins TRBV10-1 to TRBJ1-1, with TRBD1 identical over 7 bases. The trim removed 3 bases at V and 3 bases at J, leaving 1 base unmatched. Germline CDR1 and CDR2: WNHNN and SYGVQD (reference sequence). The CDR3 has 13 residues. The CDR3, as DNA: TGCGCCAGCAGTGATCAGGGGGACACTGAAGCTTTCTTT. It translates to CASSDQGDTEAFF.

This rearrangement joins TRBV7-9 to TRBJ2-1; 8 bases match TRBD1. The CDR3 loop spans 15 amino acids. Germline V gene data show CDR1 as SEHNR and CDR2 as FQNEAQ (reference sequence). V dropped 3 bases and J dropped 0; count of bases not matched to a gene: 1. For the CDR3, the DNA is TGTGCCAGCAGCTTCGACAGGGGCTCCTACAATGAGCAGTTCTTC. Translating it yields CASSFDRGSYNEQFF.

The J gene is TRBJ2-1, the V gene TRBV7-8; D may be TRBD2 (6 bases). Germline V lookup: CDR1 SGHVS, CDR2 FQNEAQ. With 6 bases removed from V and 4 bases from J, the gap between germline ends came to 19 bases. The CDR3 has 16 amino acids. CDR3 sequence (DNA): TGTGCCAGCAGTCCAACTCTTGGCGGGGATTACAATGAGCAGTTCTTC. Its translation: CASSPTLGGDYNEQFF.

V usage is TRBV10-1 and J usage is TRBJ1-2, with 9 nucleotides matching TRBD1. The germline V gene encodes CDR1 WNHNN and CDR2 SYGVQD (reference sequence). This CDR3 is 12 amino acids long. CDR3 DNA sequence: TGCGCAATTGGGGACAGGGTATATGGCTACACCTTC. Translation: CAIGDRVYGYTF.

For this clone: This specimen includes other DNA sequences encoding the same CDR3. The rearrangement links TRBV2 to TRBJ1-5, with D possibly TRBD1 on 6 matching bases. V was trimmed by 4 bases and J by 4 bases, leaving 8 bases between them. Germline values: CDR1 SNHLY, CDR2 FYNNEI. This CDR3 region has 13 residues. The CDR3 spells CASSGQENQPQHF. The CDR3 DNA reads as TGTGCCAGCAGTGGACAGGAAAATCAGCCCCAGCATTTT.

The J gene is TRBJ2-1, the V gene TRBV12-3 or TRBV12-4; D is ambiguous. The CDR3 totals 12 residues. V was shortened by 3 bases and J by 9 bases, with 9 bases between the two germline ends. Written as DNA, the CDR3 is TGTGCCAGCAGTTTTCTGGGTGGTGAGCAGTTCTTC. Amino acid sequence: CASSFLGGEQFF.

This clone has just one count. V is TRBV9 and J is TRBJ2-5; a possible D gene is TRBD1 (5 bases). Per the germline V gene, CDR1 is SGDLS and CDR2 is YYNGEE. The CDR3 is 16 residues long. Deletions cut 0 bases from V and 10 bases from J, with 22 bases between. CDR3 sequence (DNA): TGTGCCAGCAGCGTAGGGGTAATCTCAGGGAAGGAGTACCAGTACTTC. This encodes CASSVGVISGKEYQYF.

The chain uses TRBV6-5 and TRBJ1-5, with 7 bases aligning to TRBD1. Germline lookup yields CDR1 MNHEY and CDR2 SVGAGI. Trimming at V came to 6 bases and at J to 7 bases, leaving 9 bases not matched to a gene. This CDR3 has 14 residues. The CDR3 coding sequence is TGTGCCAGCAGCTTCGAGGGGGCTTTGCAGCCCCAGCATTTT. Protein: CASSFEGALQPQHF.

As concerns this clone: The same CDR3 is also encoded by other DNA sequences in this sample. The chain carries TRBV19 and TRBJ1-5; D call uncertain. Germline-derived CDR1 and CDR2 are LNHDA and SQIVND (reference sequence). The length of the CDR3 is 13 residues. V was pared by 2 bases and J by 5 bases, with 7 bases between. Here the CDR3 reads CASSIKTDQPQHF. CDR3 nucleotide sequence: TGTGCCAGTAGTATAAAAACCGATCAGCCCCAGCATTTT.

This clone appeared a single time. The chain combines TRBV6-2 or TRBV6-3 with TRBJ2-1; no firm D call. V lost 5 bases and J lost 9, with 8 bases in between. CDR1 is MNHEY and CDR2 is SVGEGT in the germline V gene. This CDR3 is 11 amino acids long. The CDR3 nucleotides are TGTGCCAGCAGTCCCCTCGCTGAGCAGTTCTTC. This gives the protein CASSPLAEQFF.

This chain joins TRBV10-3 and TRBJ2-3, with D possibly matching TRBD1 (6 bases). V dropped 6 bases and J dropped 0 bases, with 16 bases sitting between them. CDR1 ENHRY and CDR2 SYGVKD come from the germline V gene. The CDR3 covers 16 residues. In nucleotides, the CDR3 is TGTGCCATCAGCTCCCCACAGGGAGCTAGCACAGATACGCAGTATTTT. Amino acids: CAISSPQGASTDTQYF.